This T cell receptor beta chain was captured by sequencing in a study of response to subunit inactivated influenza vaccine. Study-level points and caveats: Each seasonal flu vaccination may recruit only limited new T cells, authors suggested.

Per the germline V gene, CDR1 is SQVTM and CDR2 is ANQGSEA. The CDR3 runs 14 residues. V lost 4 bases, J lost 3 bases, and 8 bases stayed unmatched. The table lists this clonotype with a few counts. Its antigen is not identified. Each CDR3 protein gets one entry after TCRdb re-called the RT-PCR reads with MiXCR. The data show fewer than 550,000 distinct CDR3 sequences, roughly 25% seen once. The TCR was taken from a man aged 45-65 years who received an inactivated influenza vaccine. Material: CD4+ T cells sorted from PBMCs, obtained about 5 days after vaccination. The rearrangement links TRBV29-1 to TRBJ2-5; 7 nucleotides match TRBD1. This chain's CDR3 is CSVGPGTVKETQYF. Here the CDR3 DNA reads TGCAGCGTTGGTCCGGGGACAGTTAAAGAGACCCAGTACTTC.